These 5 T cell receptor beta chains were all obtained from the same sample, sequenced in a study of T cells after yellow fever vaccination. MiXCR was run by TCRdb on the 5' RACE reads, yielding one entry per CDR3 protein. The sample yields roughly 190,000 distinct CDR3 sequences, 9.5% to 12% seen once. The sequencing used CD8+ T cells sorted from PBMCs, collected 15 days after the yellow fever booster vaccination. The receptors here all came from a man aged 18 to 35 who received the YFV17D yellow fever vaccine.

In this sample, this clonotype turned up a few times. CDR3 sequence: CASSYPLRRTMINTEAFF. The CDR3 DNA sequence: TGTGCCAGCAGTTACCCCCTGAGGCGCACTATGATCAACACTGAAGCTTTCTTT. The chain joins TRBV6-2 or TRBV6-3 to TRBJ1-1; no definite D call. The CDR3 has 18 residues. Trimming left V 2 bases short and J 2 bases short, with 21 bases between. In germline, CDR1 is MNHEY, CDR2 SVGEGT.

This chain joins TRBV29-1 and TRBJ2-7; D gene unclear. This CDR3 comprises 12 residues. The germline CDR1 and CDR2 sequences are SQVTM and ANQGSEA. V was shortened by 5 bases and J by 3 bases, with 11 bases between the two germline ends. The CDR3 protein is CSVRNIYYEQYF. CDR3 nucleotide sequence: TGCAGCGTTCGGAACATCTACTACGAGCAGTACTTC.

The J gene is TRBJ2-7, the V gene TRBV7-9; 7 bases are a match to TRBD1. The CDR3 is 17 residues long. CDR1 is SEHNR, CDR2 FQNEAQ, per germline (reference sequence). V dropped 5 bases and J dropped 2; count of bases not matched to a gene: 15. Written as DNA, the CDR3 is TGTGCCAGCAGCCATCCCCTCGACAGGGCCGCTACCTACGAGCAGTACTTC. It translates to CASSHPLDRAATYEQYF.

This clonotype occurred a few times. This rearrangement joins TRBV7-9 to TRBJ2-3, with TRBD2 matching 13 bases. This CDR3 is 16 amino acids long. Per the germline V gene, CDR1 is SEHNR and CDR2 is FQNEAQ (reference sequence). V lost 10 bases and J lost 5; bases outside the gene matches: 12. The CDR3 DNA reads TGTGCCACCAGGGGACTAGCGGGGACCCCAGGAGATACGCAGTATTTT. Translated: CATRGLAGTPGDTQYF.

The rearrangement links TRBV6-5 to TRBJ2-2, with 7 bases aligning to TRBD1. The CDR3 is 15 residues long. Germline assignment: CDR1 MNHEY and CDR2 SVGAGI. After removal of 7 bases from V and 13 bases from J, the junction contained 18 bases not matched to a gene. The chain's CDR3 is CASKIEQGSRVGLFF. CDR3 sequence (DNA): TGTGCCAGCAAAATAGAACAGGGGAGCCGGGTGGGGCTGTTTTTT.